This note documents a single TCR beta chain sequence. The target antigen is unknown. This entry belongs to a study of T-cell memory formation after mild COVID-19. TCRdb passed the 5' RACE reads through MiXCR, listing each CDR3 protein once. The sample lists around 530,000 distinct CDR3 sequences; roughly 21% were seen once. Overall study findings and caveats: The study found contracting CD4+ clones mainly in CM and EM and contracting CD8+ clones in EMRA.

CDR3 length: 16 amino acids. V gave up 1 base and J gave up 4 bases, with 15 bases separating them. Germline CDR1 is SGHDN and CDR2 is FVKESK. Sequenced: PBMCs or a T cell subset sorted from them (not recorded which). This clonotype was obtained from an adult woman who had mild COVID-19 (a few samples of this study predate the infection). Cell type and time point are not known. This chain joins TRBV14 and TRBJ2-3; D is unresolved. In DNA form, the CDR3 reads TGTGCCAGCAGCCAAGGGCGGCTTCGGGCCGCAGATACGCAGTATTTT. This codes for CASSQGRLRAADTQYF.